Below, 27 T cell receptor beta chains from the same sample are listed, as sequenced in a study of blood T cell repertoires in COVID-19. The table came from immunoSEQ multiplex PCR; TCRdb's copy has only in-frame clones and leaves some out. In the table there are about 150,000 clones, more than 85% of which are singletons. The sequenced sample consisted of peripheral blood. These receptors all stem from a woman aged 65 to 85 with acute or convalescent COVID-19.

The V gene is TRBV7-6, the J gene TRBJ2-1, with D maybe TRBD2 (6 bases). The germline gives CDR1 SGHVS, CDR2 FNYEAQ. This CDR3 has 15 amino acids. Trimming cost V 5 bases and J 5 bases, with 16 bases left between them. CDR3 bases: TGTGCCAGCAGCCTGACTCAGGCGGGGAACAATGAGCAGTTCTTC. Its protein product is CASSLTQAGNNEQFF.

The rearrangement links TRBV10-3 to TRBJ1-1, with unresolved D. V shed 0 bases and J shed 7 bases, with 6 bases lying between them. From germline, CDR1 is ENHRY and CDR2 SYGVKD. This CDR3 is built from 12 residues. Here the CDR3 reads CAISESPVEAFF. The CDR3 DNA sequence: TGTGCCATCAGTGAGTCACCGGTTGAAGCTTTCTTT.

The V and J genes are TRBV6-1 and TRBJ1-2, with 9 positions matching TRBD1. V lost 3 bases to trimming and J lost 8 bases; unmatched junction nucleotides: 16. There are 17 residues in the CDR3. Germline CDR1 and CDR2: MNHNS and SASEGT. The DNA for the CDR3 is TGTGCCAGCAGTGATTCCAGACAGGGGGGATTACAACGGGGCTACACCTTC. This translates into CASSDSRQGGLQRGYTF.

CDR3 protein: CATRPGQGGNQPQHF. The CDR3 DNA is TGTGCCACCAGACCGGGACAGGGGGGCAATCAGCCCCAGCATTTT. The V call is TRBV24-1, the J call TRBJ1-5; 11 bases map to TRBD1. Germline V gene sequence: CDR1 KGHDR, CDR2 SFDVKD. Trimming at V came to 7 bases and at J to 2 bases, leaving 3 bases not matched to a gene. The CDR3 totals 15 residues.

DNA for the CDR3: TGTGCCAGCAGCTCCCGCACCGGGACTAGCGGCTCCACAGATACGCAGTATTTT. This translates into CASSSRTGTSGSTDTQYF. The chain links TRBV7-3 to TRBJ2-3; 11 bases match TRBD2. With 4 bases clipped from V and 2 bases from J, the junction kept 11 bases outside the gene matches. Germline V CDR1 and CDR2: SGHTA, FQGTGA. This CDR3 comprises 18 residues.

CDR3 region: CATSRGGTGPASGNTIYF. DNA for the CDR3: TGTGCCACCAGCAGAGGCGGGACAGGTCCCGCTTCTGGAAACACCATATATTTT. The chain couples TRBV15 to TRBJ1-3, with 8 bases aligning to TRBD1. This CDR3 comprises 18 residues. Per the germline V gene, CDR1 is LNHNV and CDR2 is YYDKDF (reference sequence). With V trimmed by 1 base and J by 1 base, 9 bases remained unmatched.

CDR3 residues: CASSLGGADTQYF. In DNA, the CDR3 is TGTGCCAGCAGCTTGGGGGGGGCAGATACGCAGTATTTT. The chain employs TRBV5-4 and TRBJ2-3, with D perhaps TRBD2 (6 bases). The germline gives CDR1 SGHNT, CDR2 YYREEE (reference sequence). The V and J ends lost 0 bases and 4 bases respectively, with 6 bases between them. The CDR3 length is 13 residues.

The genes are TRBV28 and TRBJ1-5, with 7 bases matching TRBD1. The germline V gene encodes CDR1 MDHEN and CDR2 SYDVKM. The CDR3 totals 15 residues. After removal of 5 bases from V and 6 bases from J, the junction contained 10 bases not matched to a gene. The CDR3 is CASSRGGQIGQPQHF. The CDR3 nucleotides read TGTGCCAGCAGTCGGGGGGGACAGATAGGTCAGCCCCAGCATTTT.

The chain uses TRBV28 and TRBJ2-4; D perhaps matches TRBD1 (5 bases). Per the germline V gene, CDR1 is MDHEN and CDR2 is SYDVKM. V shed 4 bases and J shed 0 bases, with 7 bases lying between them. The CDR3 consists of 14 residues. The CDR3 protein is CASSSGLAKNIQYF. The CDR3 DNA sequence: TGTGCCAGCAGTTCAGGGTTAGCCAAAAACATTCAGTACTTC.

The chain carries TRBV7-2 and TRBJ1-6, with D tentatively TRBD1 (6 bases). Trimming took off 5 bases at V and 0 bases at J, with 17 bases between the two ends. Germline CDR1 SGHTA, CDR2 FQGNSA. This CDR3 is 18 amino acids long. The CDR3 here is CASSPRTVDTSYNSPLHF. DNA for the CDR3: TGTGCCAGCAGCCCGAGGACAGTGGATACCTCCTATAATTCACCCCTCCACTTT.

This clone was counted between two and nine times. V is TRBV7-9 and J is TRBJ1-1, with a tentative D call TRBD1 (6 bases). V lost 1 base and J lost 2, with 14 bases in between. This CDR3 has 16 amino acids. Germline CDR1 and CDR2: SEHNR and FQNEAQ (reference sequence). DNA of the CDR3: TGTGCCAGCAGCTTAGGACAGGCAGGCTTCAACACTGAAGCTTTCTTT. Protein product: CASSLGQAGFNTEAFF. The complete variable domain, with remaining parts taken from reference TRBV7-9 and TRBJ1-1, reads DTGVSQNPRHKITKRGQNVTFRCDPISEHNRLYWYRQTLGQGPEFLTYFQNEAQLEKSRLLSDRFSAERPKGSFSTLEIQRTEQGDSAMYLCASSLGQAGFNTEAFFGQGTRLTVV.

This chain links TRBV11-1 with TRBJ2-6, with 12 positions matching TRBD1. Germline-derived CDR1 and CDR2 are SGHAT and FQDESV (reference sequence). V dropped 5 bases and J dropped 4; count of bases not matched to a gene: 3. The length of the CDR3 is 16 residues. The CDR3 DNA sequence: TGTGCCAGCAGCCGGGACAGGGGGCAAGGGGCCAACGTCCTGACTTTC. This gives the protein CASSRDRGQGANVLTF.

V gene TRBV10-3 combines with J gene TRBJ1-2; TRBD1 matches at 9 bases. The CDR3 loop spans 13 amino acids. V shed 4 bases, J shed 7 bases, and the junction held 4 bases outside the gene matches. Per the germline V gene, CDR1 is ENHRY and CDR2 is SYGVKD. CDR3 bases: TGTGCCATCAGTGTTGGGACAGGGTTTGGCTACACCTTC. This gives the protein CAISVGTGFGYTF.

This sequence joins TRBV27 and TRBJ2-6, with TRBD1 as a possible D gene (5 bases). V lost 7 bases, J lost 4 bases, and 17 bases lay in between. The V gene's germline CDR1 is MNHEY and CDR2 SMNVEV (reference sequence). The CDR3 spans 16 residues. CDR3 region: CASTLLGASGANVLTF. The CDR3 bases are TGTGCCAGCACCTTATTAGGGGCTTCGGGGGCCAACGTCCTGACTTTC. Filled out from reference TRBV27 and TRBJ2-6, the complete variable domain reads EAQVTQNPRYLITVTGKKLTVTCSQNMNHEYMSWYRQDPGLGLRQIYYSMNVEVTDKGDVPEGYKVSRKEKRNFPLILESPSPNQTSLYFCASTLLGASGANVLTFGAGSRLTVL.

The rearrangement links TRBV3-1 (or the pseudogene TRBV3-2) to TRBJ2-7; 9 bases line up with TRBD1. Unmatched junction bases numbered 7, after V lost 5 bases and J lost 5 bases. There are 14 residues in the CDR3. Germline V gene data show CDR1 as LGHDT and CDR2 as YNNKEL (reference sequence). DNA of the CDR3: TGTGCCAGCAGCGCACAGGGGGCAACGGACGAGCAGTACTTC. This encodes CASSAQGATDEQYF.

The chain recombines TRBV5-3 with TRBJ2-3; 10 nucleotides agree with TRBD2. Being an ORF, TRBV5-3 has a function that is uncertain. This CDR3 spans 21 amino acids. V shed 1 base and J 0 bases; nucleotides not matched to a gene: 17. CDR3 DNA: TGTGCCAGAAGCTTGAGACAAATAAGAAAGCGGGGGGGCACTAGCACAGATACGCAGTATTTT. Its translation is CARSLRQIRKRGGTSTDTQYF.

The table lists this clone with a few counts. The chain is built from TRBV7-9 and TRBJ1-2, with D unclear. V dropped 5 bases and J dropped 3 bases, with 10 bases sitting between them. This CDR3 spans 13 amino acids. Germline-derived CDR1 and CDR2 are SEHNR and FQNEAQ (reference sequence). Here the CDR3 DNA reads TGTGCCAGCAGCCAAACCGACTACTATGGCTACACCTTC. Protein sequence: CASSQTDYYGYTF.

The V call is TRBV30, the J call TRBJ1-5, with D possibly being TRBD1 (5 bases). The V end was cut by 0 bases, the J end by 6 bases, with 9 bases between. Germline assignment: CDR1 GTSNPN and CDR2 SVGIG (reference sequence). The CDR3 has 13 amino acids. The CDR3 region has the DNA TGTGCCTGGAGTGTGGGGAGGGGTCAGCCCCAGCATTTT. Encoded protein: CAWSVGRGQPQHF.

The gene calls are TRBV9 and TRBJ1-6; TRBD1 agrees at 7 bases. The CDR3 is 17 amino acids. The trim removed 0 bases at V and 4 bases at J, leaving 7 bases unmatched. Germline CDR1 and CDR2: SGDLS and YYNGEE. In DNA form, the CDR3 reads TGTGCCAGCAGCGTAGGCAGGGGGAACTTGTATAATTCACCCCTCCACTTT. It encodes CASSVGRGNLYNSPLHF.

V gene TRBV10-2 combines with J gene TRBJ2-2; TRBD1 aligns across 9 bases. In germline, CDR1 is WSHSY, CDR2 SAAADI. Trimming at V came to 6 bases and at J to 5 bases, leaving 4 bases not matched to a gene. This CDR3 region has 14 residues. The CDR3 loop is CASRGDRVTGELFF. The CDR3, as DNA: TGCGCCAGCAGGGGGGACAGGGTTACCGGGGAGCTGTTTTTT.

This clone appeared once. This chain links TRBV9 with TRBJ1-1, with D unclear. This CDR3 region has 15 residues. Germline-derived CDR1 and CDR2 are SGDLS and YYNGEE. Trimming pared 3 bases from V and 3 bases from J, leaving 15 bases between. This CDR3 reads CASSGWRGRDTEAFF. The CDR3 DNA reads as TGTGCCAGCAGCGGGTGGCGGGGTCGGGACACTGAAGCTTTCTTT. Full variable domain (rest looked up from reference TRBV9 and TRBJ1-1): DSGVTQTPKHLITATGQRVTLRCSPRSGDLSVYWYQQSLDQGLQFLIQYYNGEERAKGNILERFSAQQFPDLHSELNLSSLELGDSALYFCASSGWRGRDTEAFFGQGTRLTVV.

This clone came up once. The chain is built from TRBV6-6 and TRBJ1-5; D possibly corresponds to TRBD1 (5 bases). The CDR3 runs to 16 residues. The germline gives CDR1 MNHNY, CDR2 SVGAGI (reference sequence). V dropped 2 bases and J dropped 3 bases, with 14 bases sitting between them. CDR3 region: CASSYSIIGDNQPQHF. Here the CDR3 DNA reads TGTGCCAGCAGTTACAGCATAATAGGGGACAATCAGCCCCAGCATTTT.

The genes are TRBV19 and TRBJ1-5; no firm D call. Germline lookup yields CDR1 LNHDA and CDR2 SQIVND (reference sequence). This CDR3 contains 15 residues. The V and J ends lost 3 bases and 5 bases respectively, with 14 bases between them. CDR3 loop: CASSMLNRDHQPQHF. Written as DNA, the CDR3 is TGTGCCAGTAGTATGCTGAACAGAGACCATCAGCCCCAGCATTTT.

This clone has only a few counts. This chain connects TRBV5-1 to TRBJ1-2; possible D gene TRBD1, 6 bases. The V gene's germline CDR1 is SGHRS and CDR2 YFSETQ. Between the trimmed V and J ends, which lost 0 bases and 4 bases, there was a span of 13 bases. There are 15 residues in the CDR3. CDR3 bases: TGCGCCAGCAGCTTGGAAGGGGGGGCCAGCTATGGCTACACCTTC. Residues: CASSLEGGASYGYTF.

The rearrangement joins TRBV7-2 to TRBJ1-3; D not resolved. The V end lost 4 bases, the J end lost 7 bases, and 5 bases lay between the germline ends. CDR3 length: 11 residues. Germline V gene lookup returns CDR1 SGHTA and CDR2 FQGNSA. The CDR3 region has the DNA TGTGCCAGCAGCTCGGGGAACACCATATATTTT. This translates into CASSSGNTIYF.

In regard to this clone: A junction boundary mismatches the germline segment, possibly from a read error. This chain links TRBV9 with TRBJ1-5; a possible D gene is TRBD1 (5 bases). The CDR3 runs to 22 residues. CDR1 is SGDLS, CDR2 YYNGEE, per germline. The CDR3 reads CARSGGGNVGQGIVDRNQPQHF. The CDR3 DNA is TGTGCCCGCAGCGGGGGGGGAAACGTAGGCCAGGGAATCGTGGATCGCAATCAGCCCCAGCATTTT.

The chain couples TRBV7-8 to TRBJ1-5, with TRBD1 as a possible D gene (6 bases). The germline V gene has CDR1 SGHVS and CDR2 FQNEAQ. V lost 4 bases to trimming and J lost 7 bases, with 23 bases between them. This CDR3 has 17 amino acids. DNA of the CDR3: TGTGCCAGCAGCTCAGGCCGGATGGGGGCGAGGAGCCAGCCCCAGCATTTT. Its protein is CASSSGRMGARSQPQHF.